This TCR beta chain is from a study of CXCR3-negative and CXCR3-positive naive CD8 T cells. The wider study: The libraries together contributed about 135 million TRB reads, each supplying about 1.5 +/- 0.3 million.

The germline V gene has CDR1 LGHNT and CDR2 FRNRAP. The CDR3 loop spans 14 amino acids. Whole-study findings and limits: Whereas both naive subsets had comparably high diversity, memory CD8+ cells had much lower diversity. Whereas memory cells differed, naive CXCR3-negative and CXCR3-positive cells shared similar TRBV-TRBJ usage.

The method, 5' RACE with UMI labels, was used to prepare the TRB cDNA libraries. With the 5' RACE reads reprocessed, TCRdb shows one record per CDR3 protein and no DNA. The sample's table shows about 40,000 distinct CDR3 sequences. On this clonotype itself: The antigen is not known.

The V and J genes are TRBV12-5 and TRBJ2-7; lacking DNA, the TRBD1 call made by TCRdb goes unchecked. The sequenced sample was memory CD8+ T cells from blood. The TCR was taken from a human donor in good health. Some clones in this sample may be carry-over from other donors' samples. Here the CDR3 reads CASGPGQVSYEQYF.